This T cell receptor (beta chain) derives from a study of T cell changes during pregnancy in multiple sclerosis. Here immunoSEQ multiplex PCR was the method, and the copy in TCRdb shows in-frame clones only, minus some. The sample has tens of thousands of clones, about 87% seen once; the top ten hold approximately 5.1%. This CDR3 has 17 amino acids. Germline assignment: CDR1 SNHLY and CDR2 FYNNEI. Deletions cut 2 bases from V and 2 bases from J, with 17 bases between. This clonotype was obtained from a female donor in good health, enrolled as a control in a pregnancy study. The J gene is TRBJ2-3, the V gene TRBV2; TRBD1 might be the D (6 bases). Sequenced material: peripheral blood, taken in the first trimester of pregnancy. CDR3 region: CASSEMGWTVHTDTQYF. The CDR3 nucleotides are TGTGCCAGCAGTGAAATGGGGTGGACAGTCCACACAGATACGCAGTATTTT.